Listed below are T cell receptor beta chains from one sample, sequenced in a study of post-analysis software for immune sequencing data. TCRdb reprocessed the PCR reads via MiXCR and lists one record per CDR3 protein. The repertoire has approximately 360,000 distinct CDR3 sequences, around 33% of them found once; the top ten carry 13%. The material sequenced was blood. The receptors come from a girl aged 10 to 17 with multiple sclerosis. CDR3s include the opening cysteine and the closing phenylalanine or tryptophan. The order of the fields is clone size, D gene, J gene, V gene, CDR3 protein, CDR3 DNA. The D gene is left open where the match is weak. The size of a clone is reported for some rows only, either as once, few or many, or as a class for expanded clones.

abundance: NA; d_gene: NA; j_gene: TRBJ1-5; v_gene: TRBV12-3/TRBV12-4; CDR3aa: CASSAKVVSPQHF; CDR3nt: TGTGCCAGCAGTGCGAAGGTTGTGTCGCCCCAGCATTTT
abundance: NA; d_gene: TRBD1; j_gene: TRBJ2-7; v_gene: TRBV28; CDR3aa: CASRGSGDRGPTLYEQYF; CDR3nt: TGTGCCAGCAGGGGGTCAGGAGACAGGGGACCTACCCTCTACGAGCAGTACTTC
abundance: NA; d_gene: TRBD1; j_gene: TRBJ2-1; v_gene: TRBV24-1; CDR3aa: CATSDTTGGRYNEQFF; CDR3nt: TGTGCCACCAGTGATACGACAGGGGGCAGGTACAATGAGCAGTTCTTC
abundance: few; d_gene: TRBD1; j_gene: TRBJ2-3; v_gene: TRBV4-2; CDR3aa: CASSESKGQGTDTQYF; CDR3nt: TGTGCCAGCAGCGAATCGAAAGGACAGGGCACAGATACGCAGTATTTT
abundance: few; d_gene: NA; j_gene: TRBJ1-1; v_gene: TRBV12-3/TRBV12-4; CDR3aa: CASSFRDNPINTEAFF; CDR3nt: TGTGCCAGCAGTTTCCGGGACAATCCAATTAACACTGAAGCTTTCTTT
abundance: many; d_gene: NA; j_gene: TRBJ2-5; v_gene: TRBV7-2; CDR3aa: CASSLDWGEETQYF; CDR3nt: TGTGCCAGCAGCTTAGATTGGGGGGAGGAGACCCAGTACTTC
abundance: few; d_gene: NA; j_gene: TRBJ2-7; v_gene: TRBV24-1; CDR3aa: CATSEGYEQYF; CDR3nt: TGTGCCACCAGTGAAGGGTACGAGCAGTACTTC
abundance: NA; d_gene: NA; j_gene: TRBJ2-3; v_gene: TRBV5-5; CDR3aa: CASSPGQITDTQYF; CDR3nt: TGTGCCAGCAGCCCCGGACAGATTACAGATACGCAGTATTTT
abundance: NA; d_gene: NA; j_gene: TRBJ2-1; v_gene: TRBV5-1; CDR3aa: CASSTDTDNEQFF; CDR3nt: TGCGCCAGCAGCACGGACACCGACAATGAGCAGTTCTTC
abundance: NA; d_gene: TRBD2; j_gene: TRBJ2-1; v_gene: TRBV5-1; CDR3aa: CASSSTSGHNNEQFF; CDR3nt: TGCGCCAGCAGCTCAACTAGCGGGCATAACAATGAGCAGTTCTTC
abundance: NA; d_gene: NA; j_gene: TRBJ2-3; v_gene: TRBV15; CDR3aa: CATSRGDGGTDTQYF; CDR3nt: TGTGCCACCAGCAGGGGGGATGGGGGCACAGATACGCAGTATTTT
abundance: NA; d_gene: NA; j_gene: TRBJ1-2; v_gene: TRBV7-9; CDR3aa: CASTRTGNYGYTF; CDR3nt: TGTGCCAGCACCAGGACGGGTAACTATGGCTACACCTTC
abundance: NA; d_gene: TRBD2; j_gene: TRBJ2-3; v_gene: TRBV7-6; CDR3aa: CASSGTSGGHTSSTDTQYF; CDR3nt: TGTGCCAGCAGCGGGACTAGCGGGGGCCATACATCTAGCACAGATACGCAGTATTTT
abundance: few; d_gene: TRBD1; j_gene: TRBJ2-4; v_gene: TRBV9; CDR3aa: CASSTGQGAKNIQYF; CDR3nt: TGTGCCAGCAGCACCGGACAGGGGGCCAAAAACATTCAGTACTTC
abundance: NA; d_gene: TRBD1; j_gene: TRBJ1-4; v_gene: TRBV20-1; CDR3aa: CSLKSPGQPNEKLFF; CDR3nt: TGCAGTCTTAAATCCCCGGGACAGCCTAATGAAAAACTGTTTTTT
abundance: NA; d_gene: TRBD1; j_gene: TRBJ2-1; v_gene: TRBV27; CDR3aa: CANSPPGTGHNEQFF; CDR3nt: TGTGCCAACAGTCCTCCTGGGACAGGGCACAATGAGCAGTTCTTC
abundance: NA; d_gene: TRBD1; j_gene: TRBJ1-6; v_gene: TRBV7-9; CDR3aa: CASSRTGNSPLHF; CDR3nt: TGTGCCAGCAGCCGGACAGGGAATTCACCCCTCCACTTT
abundance: NA; d_gene: NA; j_gene: TRBJ1-2; v_gene: TRBV27; CDR3aa: CASGVLTGADGYTF; CDR3nt: TGTGCCAGCGGCGTCCTAACAGGAGCTGATGGCTACACCTTC
abundance: NA; d_gene: NA; j_gene: TRBJ1-1; v_gene: TRBV13; CDR3aa: CASSSETVSGVNTEAFF; CDR3nt: TGTGCCAGCAGCTCCGAGACAGTCTCAGGGGTGAACACTGAAGCTTTCTTT
abundance: NA; d_gene: NA; j_gene: TRBJ1-4; v_gene: TRBV2; CDR3aa: CASSEALRSNEKLFF; CDR3nt: TGTGCCAGCAGTGAAGCGCTTAGGTCTAATGAAAAACTGTTTTTT
abundance: NA; d_gene: TRBD2; j_gene: TRBJ2-7; v_gene: TRBV7-6; CDR3aa: CASSPGLAGDVEQYF; CDR3nt: TGTGCCAGCAGCCCAGGACTAGCGGGGGATGTCGAGCAGTACTTC
abundance: NA; d_gene: NA; j_gene: TRBJ2-1; v_gene: TRBV6-5; CDR3aa: CASTVSRGYNEQFF; CDR3nt: TGTGCCAGCACGGTCAGCAGGGGTTACAATGAGCAGTTCTTC
abundance: NA; d_gene: TRBD2; j_gene: TRBJ2-2; v_gene: TRBV5-6; CDR3aa: CASSPNGGYNGELFF; CDR3nt: TGTGCCAGCAGCCCGAACGGGGGGTATAACGGGGAGCTGTTTTTT
abundance: few; d_gene: TRBD2; j_gene: TRBJ2-7; v_gene: TRBV7-2; CDR3aa: CASSLASGVYEQYF; CDR3nt: TGTGCCAGCAGCTTAGCTAGCGGGGTCTACGAGCAGTACTTC
abundance: NA; d_gene: NA; j_gene: TRBJ2-1; v_gene: TRBV6-5; CDR3aa: CASSDALGEQFF; CDR3nt: TGTGCCAGCAGTGATGCGCTGGGGGAGCAGTTCTTC
abundance: NA; d_gene: NA; j_gene: TRBJ1-2; v_gene: TRBV6-2/TRBV6-3; CDR3aa: CASKAGRDGYTF; CDR3nt: TGTGCCAGCAAGGCAGGGAGGGATGGCTACACCTTC
abundance: NA; d_gene: TRBD2; j_gene: TRBJ2-1; v_gene: TRBV9; CDR3aa: CASSVAGTSAYNEQFF; CDR3nt: TGTGCCAGCAGCGTAGCCGGGACTAGCGCCTACAATGAGCAGTTCTTC
abundance: NA; d_gene: NA; j_gene: TRBJ2-3; v_gene: TRBV12-3/TRBV12-4; CDR3aa: CASSTGISSTQYF; CDR3nt: TGTGCCAGCAGTACGGGCATCTCGAGTACGCAGTATTTT
abundance: NA; d_gene: NA; j_gene: TRBJ2-7; v_gene: TRBV6-2/TRBV6-3; CDR3aa: CASSTRGSYEQYF; CDR3nt: TGTGCCAGCAGTACGAGGGGCTCCTACGAGCAGTACTTC
abundance: NA; d_gene: NA; j_gene: TRBJ1-2; v_gene: TRBV12-3/TRBV12-4; CDR3aa: CASSSGGDGHTF; CDR3nt: TGTGCCAGCAGTTCAGGAGGAGACGGCCACACCTTC
abundance: NA; d_gene: NA; j_gene: TRBJ2-7; v_gene: TRBV6-1; CDR3aa: CASSGDLYEQYF; CDR3nt: TGTGCCAGCAGTGGGGACCTTTACGAGCAGTACTTC
abundance: NA; d_gene: NA; j_gene: TRBJ1-1; v_gene: TRBV6-1; CDR3aa: CASILSPDTEAFF; CDR3nt: TGTGCCAGCATTCTAAGCCCGGACACTGAAGCTTTCTTT
abundance: NA; d_gene: TRBD2; j_gene: TRBJ2-5; v_gene: TRBV9; CDR3aa: CASSVGPLLAGGQETQYF; CDR3nt: TGTGCCAGCAGCGTAGGCCCTCTACTAGCGGGGGGACAAGAGACCCAGTACTTC
abundance: NA; d_gene: NA; j_gene: TRBJ2-2; v_gene: TRBV28; CDR3aa: CASSLLGTNTGELFF; CDR3nt: TGTGCCAGCAGTTTACTGGGAACGAACACCGGGGAGCTGTTTTTT
abundance: NA; d_gene: NA; j_gene: TRBJ1-5; v_gene: TRBV19; CDR3aa: CASSTGRLNQPQHF; CDR3nt: TGTGCCAGTAGTACTGGACGGCTCAATCAGCCCCAGCATTTT
abundance: NA; d_gene: TRBD1; j_gene: TRBJ1-1; v_gene: TRBV7-9; CDR3aa: CASLGQKNTEAFF; CDR3nt: TGTGCCAGCTTGGGACAGAAGAACACTGAAGCTTTCTTT
abundance: many; d_gene: NA; j_gene: TRBJ2-7; v_gene: TRBV5-1; CDR3aa: CASSFPDAGIYEQYF; CDR3nt: TGCGCCAGCAGTTTCCCCGATGCCGGAATATACGAGCAGTACTTC
abundance: many; d_gene: NA; j_gene: TRBJ2-3; v_gene: TRBV20-1; CDR3aa: CSALTGGSSTDTQYF; CDR3nt: TGCAGTGCCCTGACGGGTGGGTCAAGCACAGATACGCAGTATTTT
abundance: NA; d_gene: NA; j_gene: TRBJ2-3; v_gene: TRBV12-3/TRBV12-4; CDR3aa: CASSRVESTDTQYF; CDR3nt: TGTGCCAGCAGTAGGGTCGAGAGCACAGATACGCAGTATTTT
abundance: NA; d_gene: TRBD1; j_gene: TRBJ2-2; v_gene: TRBV5-6; CDR3aa: CASSSLRDRRAGELFF; CDR3nt: TGTGCCAGCAGTTCACTCCGGGACAGGAGGGCCGGGGAGCTGTTTTTT
abundance: NA; d_gene: NA; j_gene: TRBJ1-2; v_gene: TRBV7-9; CDR3aa: CASSLAADRNTF; CDR3nt: TGTGCCAGCAGCTTAGCGGCGGATCGGAACACCTTC
abundance: NA; d_gene: NA; j_gene: TRBJ1-2; v_gene: TRBV4-2; CDR3aa: CASSQNLGDDGYTF; CDR3nt: TGTGCCAGCAGCCAAAATCTGGGGGACGATGGCTACACCTTC